The 24 T cell receptor beta chains presented below share a single source sample, sequenced in a study of T-cell reconstitution after alpha-beta-depleted transplantation in children. Unique molecular identifiers tagged the TCRbeta library. TCRdb reprocessed the PCR reads with MiXCR, giving one entry per CDR3 protein. The data hold about 580,000 distinct CDR3 sequences, with 20% to 25% observed a single time. The source was PBMCs, mostly from graft donor cells, collected 360 days after TCRalphabeta/CD19-depleted stem cell transplant. The receptor source for this set is a boy in the first two years of life who had a stem cell transplant for acute myeloid leukemia, so the T cells may come from the graft donor.

This chain joins TRBV6-2 or TRBV6-3 and TRBJ2-6, with D perhaps TRBD2 (5 bases). CDR3 size: 15 residues. Trimming took 5 bases from V and 3 from J, leaving 11 bases between them. Germline V gene sequence: CDR1 MNHEY, CDR2 SVGEGT. CDR3 DNA: TGTGCCAGCAGTACGGGATCAGTTGGGGCCAACGTCCTGACTTTC. The encoded protein is CASSTGSVGANVLTF.

This rearrangement joins TRBV20-1 to TRBJ2-1; D remains ambiguous. The germline CDR1 and CDR2 sequences are DFQATT and SNEGSKA (reference sequence). V was clipped by 0 bases and J by 0 bases, with 9 bases between them. The length of the CDR3 is 15 residues. The CDR3 sequence: CSARDSRSSYNEQFF. The CDR3 region has the DNA TGCAGTGCTAGAGATTCTAGGAGCTCCTACAATGAGCAGTTCTTC.

The chain employs TRBV12-3 or TRBV12-4 and TRBJ2-5; D might be TRBD2 (5 bases). The V end was cut by 6 bases, the J end by 7 bases, with 15 bases between. The CDR3 consists of 13 residues. The CDR3 DNA sequence: TGTGCCAGCAGCTCGGGATCCACCGGGACCCAGTACTTC. Its translation: CASSSGSTGTQYF.

The chain couples TRBV15 to TRBJ2-5; tentatively, D is TRBD2 (6 bases). Trimming stripped 0 bases from V and 5 bases from J, with 13 bases between. This CDR3 has 15 amino acids. The V gene's germline CDR1 is LNHNV and CDR2 YYDKDF (reference sequence). The CDR3 DNA reads TGTGCCACCAGCAGAGATCTGGAGGGTAGGGAGACCCAGTACTTC. This codes for CATSRDLEGRETQYF.

The CDR3 nucleotides are TGTGCCAGCAGTCGGGGCTGGGGTGAGCAGTTCTTC. As protein: CASSRGWGEQFF. The chain recombines TRBV25-1 with TRBJ2-1, with D possibly called TRBD1 or TRBD2 (5 bases each). CDR1 is MGHDK and CDR2 is SYGVNS in the germline V gene. The CDR3 is made up of 12 amino acids. V was trimmed by 5 bases and J by 9 bases, leaving 11 bases between them.

In this sample, this clonotype turned up a few times. The rearrangement links TRBV7-7 to TRBJ2-2, with a weak D call TRBD2 (7 bases). Germline assignment: CDR1 SSHAT and CDR2 FNYEAQ (reference sequence). The CDR3 runs 16 residues. V dropped 5 bases and J dropped 5 bases, with 18 bases sitting between them. CDR3 DNA sequence: TGTGCCAGCAGCCGCGCCGGGGGGCCCAATACCGGGGAGCTGTTTTTT. Protein sequence: CASSRAGGPNTGELFF.

This clonotype was seen a few times. The chain has TRBV7-2 and TRBJ2-1; D is possibly TRBD1 (6 bases). This CDR3 contains 16 residues. Germline values: CDR1 SGHTA, CDR2 FQGNSA. V shed 5 bases and J shed 4 bases, with 18 bases lying between them. CDR3 in DNA: TGTGCCAGCAGCCTTTCGTCCGGGACAACGTACAATGAGCAGTTCTTC. Encoded protein: CASSLSSGTTYNEQFF.

The chain carries TRBV6-1 and TRBJ2-7; TRBD1 might be the D (6 bases). Looked up from germline, CDR1 is MNHNS and CDR2 is SASEGT. The CDR3 sequence is 13 residues long. Trimming shortened V by 6 bases and J by 7 bases, and 16 bases separated the two germline ends. CDR3 nucleotides: TGTGCCAGCAGGCTACAGGGCCAGGGGGAGCAGTACGTC. The encoded protein is CASRLQGQGEQYV.

V and J are TRBV2 and TRBJ2-5; D is undetermined. The germline gives CDR1 SNHLY, CDR2 FYNNEI. CDR3 size: 13 residues. Trimming took off 1 base at V and 5 bases at J, with 8 bases between the two ends. The CDR3 DNA reads as TGTGCCAGCAGTGAAGAGGGTTGGGAGACCCAGTACTTC. Amino acids: CASSEEGWETQYF.

The V gene is TRBV6-1, the J gene TRBJ1-3; D is undetermined. This CDR3 has 18 amino acids. CDR1 and CDR2 (germline): MNHNS, SASEGT. The germline V and J ends were trimmed by 8 bases and 0 bases, with 23 bases remaining between them. As DNA, the CDR3 is TGTGCCAGCTCATACTCCGCGCCTTTCTATCGCTCTGGAAACACCATATATTTT. Translating gives CASSYSAPFYRSGNTIYF.

This chain links TRBV12-3 or TRBV12-4 with TRBJ2-7; perhaps D is TRBD1 or TRBD2 (5 bases each). This CDR3 spans 20 amino acids. Trimming removed 1 base at V and 2 bases at J, with 27 bases between. CDR3 residues: CASSLVSFEGPPLRAYEQYF. CDR3 sequence (DNA): TGTGCCAGCAGTTTAGTGAGTTTCGAGGGGCCCCCTTTAAGAGCCTACGAGCAGTACTTC.

As for this clonotype: This sequence may be a read error, since a much larger clone differs from it by one base. V is TRBV27 and J is TRBJ2-1; 9 bases match TRBD2. Germline lookup yields CDR1 MNHEY and CDR2 SMNVEV (reference sequence). Trimming cost V 6 bases and J 2 bases; bases outside gene matches: 5. This CDR3 spans 15 amino acids. For the CDR3, the DNA is TGTGCCAGCAGGTTTGGCGGGGGGGCCTACAATGAGCAGTTCTTC. Translation gives CASRFGGGAYNEQFF.

This clonotype was picked up a small number of times. This chain joins TRBV12-3 or TRBV12-4 and TRBJ1-2, with 7 bases fitting TRBD1. This CDR3 comprises 15 residues. V shed 5 bases, J shed 5 bases, and the junction held 11 bases outside the gene matches. DNA for the CDR3: TGTGCCAGCAGTCTTTACCCGGGACAGCCTTATGGCTACACCTTC. This codes for CASSLYPGQPYGYTF.

This rearrangement joins TRBV29-1 to TRBJ2-5; the match to TRBD1 covers 7 bases. CDR1 and CDR2 from the germline V gene are SQVTM and ANQGSEA. The junction had 5 bases not matched to a gene; V was cut back by 7 bases and J by 3 bases. CDR3 length: 12 residues. Here the CDR3 DNA reads TGCAGCGGTGGACAGGTAAAAGAGACCCAGTACTTC. This codes for CSGGQVKETQYF.

Details on this clonotype: Since a much larger clone is just one base distant, this may be a read error. For the CDR3, the DNA is TGCTGTGCTAGCCCCGACAGGGCGGCCTTCGGCCTTTCTAGCACAGATACGCAGTATTTT. It translates to CCASPDRAAFGLSSTDTQYF. The chain is built from TRBV20-1 and TRBJ2-3; TRBD1 matches at 7 bases. The germline gives CDR1 DFQATT, CDR2 SNEGSKA (reference sequence). The CDR3 sequence is 20 residues long.

The rearrangement links TRBV6-5 to TRBJ2-1; 7 bases match TRBD1. Germline V gene sequence: CDR1 MNHEY, CDR2 SVGAGI. The V and J ends lost 0 bases and 7 bases, in that order; junction bases with no gene match: 6. This CDR3 has 15 amino acids. The CDR3 coding sequence is TGTGCCAGCAGTTACTCGGGGACAGCCCTGAATGAGCAGTTCTTC. This sequence encodes CASSYSGTALNEQFF.

This sequence joins TRBV6-1 and TRBJ2-1, with 9 positions matching TRBD1. The CDR3 sequence is 15 residues long. Germline trimming cut 5 bases from V and 4 bases from J; bases unmatched to any gene: 6. Per germline, CDR1 MNHNS and CDR2 SASEGT. For the CDR3, the DNA is TGTGCCAGCAGTCAGGACAGGGGCGAATACAATGAGCAGTTCTTC. Translating gives CASSQDRGEYNEQFF.

The table lists this clonotype with a few counts. This chain joins TRBV3-1 and TRBJ2-4, with D possibly being TRBD1 or TRBD2 (5 bases each). From germline, CDR1 is LGHDT and CDR2 YNNKEL (reference sequence). The CDR3 covers 16 residues. Trimming removed 1 base from V and 11 bases from J, with 21 bases in between. The CDR3: CASSQVISGPGIVQYF. The CDR3 DNA reads as TGTGCCAGCAGCCAAGTAATTTCGGGACCCGGGATCGTTCAGTACTTC.

This clonotype was observed at least ten times. This chain connects TRBV20-1 to TRBJ2-3, with D uncertain. CDR1 and CDR2 from the germline V gene are DFQATT and SNEGSKA (reference sequence). With 3 bases removed from V and 0 bases from J, the gap between germline ends came to 4 bases. The CDR3 consists of 12 residues. This CDR3 reads CSARSSTDTQYF. In DNA form, the CDR3 reads TGCAGTGCTAGGAGTAGCACAGATACGCAGTATTTT.

J is TRBJ2-5 and V is TRBV12-5, with 7 bases matching TRBD1. The CDR3 has 13 amino acids. From germline, CDR1 is LGHNT and CDR2 FRNRAP. V lost 6 bases, J lost 1 base, and 2 bases stayed unmatched. The CDR3 bases are TGTGCTAGTGGACGGGACAGCCAAGAGACCCAGTACTTC. This gives the protein CASGRDSQETQYF.

The chain combines TRBV5-6 with TRBJ2-7; unclear D gene. The germline CDR1 and CDR2 sequences are SGHDT and YYEEEE. CDR3 length: 15 residues. The V gene lost 0 bases and the J gene lost 4 bases, with 14 bases spanning the gap. DNA for the CDR3: TGTGCCAGCAGCTTGGCCGGCAGGTTAGGATACGAGCAGTACTTC. This gives the protein CASSLAGRLGYEQYF.

This clonotype was seen a few times. The V gene is TRBV20-1, the J gene TRBJ2-6; 8 bases match TRBD1. Trimming removed 5 bases from V and 2 bases from J; junction bases left unmatched: 2. The CDR3 is 14 residues long. Per germline, CDR1 DFQATT and CDR2 SNEGSKA (reference sequence). The CDR3 sequence is CSAPTGAGANVLTF. CDR3 sequence (DNA): TGCAGTGCTCCGACAGGGGCTGGGGCCAACGTCCTGACTTTC.

The rearrangement uses TRBV27 and TRBJ1-6; unclear D gene. The CDR3 spans 16 residues. V was cut by 3 bases and J by 9 bases, with 18 bases left in between. The germline CDR1 and CDR2 sequences are MNHEY and SMNVEV (reference sequence). The DNA of the CDR3 is TGTGCCAGCAGTTTCGTTATGCCGGGGAGCGGTTCACCCCTCCACTTT. Residues: CASSFVMPGSGSPLHF.

This clonotype was counted a few times. J is TRBJ2-2 and V is TRBV6-1; weak D call: TRBD1 (6 bases). Trimming stripped 6 bases from V and 3 bases from J, with 11 bases between. The germline gives CDR1 MNHNS, CDR2 SASEGT. CDR3 length equals 14 residues. The CDR3, as DNA: TGTGCCAGCAGCCAGGGGATCGACACCGGGGAGCTGTTTTTT. Amino acids: CASSQGIDTGELFF.